This TCR beta chain was retrieved from a study of blood T cells in healthy people across ages. Study-wide background: Per every two T cells, about one barcoded beta molecule was captured by template switching.

Sample-barcoded 5' priming and a J-beta primer mix drove a second PCR of roughly 6 to 12 cycles. TCRdb passed the 5' RACE reads through MiXCR, listing each CDR3 protein once. The sample holds 1.5 million to 2 million distinct CDR3 sequences, about 31% seen once. Each donor was a healthy Caucasian individual from Russia, aged about 6 to 95. The total RNA that was extracted per sample amounted to at least 5 micrograms. Study outcomes and limitations: The study found more naive CD4+ cells and higher diversity in long-lived than aged donors.

A remark on this clonotype: Its antigen is undetermined.

The sample taken for sequencing was blood. The sequence was obtained from a woman under 40 in good health.

This CDR3 reads CASSRSIGTATHSTNEKLFF. The CDR3, as DNA: TGTGCCAGCAGTCGGTCGATAGGGACAGCAACCCATTCAACTAATGAAAAACTGTTTTTT. The rearrangement links TRBV6-2 or TRBV6-3 to TRBJ1-4, with 7 bases identical to TRBD1. Germline V CDR1 and CDR2: MNHEY, SVGEGT. The junction had 18 bases not matched to a gene; V was cut back by 5 bases and J by 0 bases. The CDR3 has 20 amino acids.